The 2 T cell receptor beta chains below come from one sample, sequenced in a study of T cell responses to AZD1222 COVID-19 vaccine. Sequenced by immunoSEQ multiplex PCR; TCRdb stores in-frame clones only, minus some. The repertoire consists of about 100,000 clones, with 85% to 90% occurring once and the leading ten covering 15% to 20%. The source was peripheral blood, collected on day 0 of AZD1222 vaccination. The origin of the receptors is an adult in good health.

V and J are TRBV27 and TRBJ2-1; 9 nucleotides match TRBD2. Germline values: CDR1 MNHEY, CDR2 SMNVEV (reference sequence). Trimming took 5 bases from V and 14 from J; bases not matched to a gene: 10. The CDR3 covers 13 residues. CDR3 sequence reads: CASSVPGLAGKFF. CDR3 coding DNA: TGTGCCAGCAGTGTCCCGGGACTAGCAGGGAAGTTCTTC.

V gene TRBV29-1 combines with J gene TRBJ1-1, with 8 bases aligning to TRBD1. The CDR3 is made up of 13 amino acids. The V gene's germline CDR1 is SQVTM and CDR2 ANQGSEA. With V trimmed by 7 bases and J by 4 bases, 8 bases remained unmatched. The CDR3: CSADGQGGTEAFF. DNA for the CDR3: TGCAGCGCTGACGGACAGGGAGGCACTGAAGCTTTCTTT.